The 13 T cell receptor beta chains in this list originate from one sample, sequenced in a study of T cell changes during pregnancy in multiple sclerosis. Profiling relied on immunoSEQ multiplex PCR, and the TCRdb table lists in-frame clones only, not all of them. The top ten clones hold 0.15% to 0.2% of a sample with 55,000 or so clones, 92% of them seen once. Sequenced material: CD4+ T cells from peripheral blood mononuclear cells, taken after pregnancy. All receptors come from a female donor in good health, enrolled as a control in a pregnancy study.

The rearrangement links TRBV30 to TRBJ2-2; maybe TRBD2 (6 bases). The CDR3 spans 14 residues. Germline V gene sequence: CDR1 GTSNPN, CDR2 SVGIG (reference sequence). Trimming shortened V by 2 bases and J by 2 bases, and 9 bases separated the two germline ends. CDR3 bases: TGTGCCTGGAGTCGGGACTCCAACACCGGGGAGCTGTTTTTT. Its translation: CAWSRDSNTGELFF.

The chain employs TRBV9 and TRBJ1-2, with TRBD1 matching over 8 bases. V shed 0 bases and J 9 bases; nucleotides not matched to a gene: 13. Looked up from germline, CDR1 is SGDLS and CDR2 is YYNGEE. CDR3 length equals 16 residues. The CDR3 nucleotides read TGTGCCAGCAGCGTAGCTGGGCAGGGGGCTTGGTATTGCTACACCTTC. Its protein is CASSVAGQGAWYCYTF.

The chain combines TRBV18 with TRBJ1-1; 7 bases match TRBD1. The CDR3 sequence is 14 residues long. The germline CDR1 and CDR2 sequences are KGHSH and LQKENI. Germline trimming cut 3 bases from V and 2 bases from J; bases unmatched to any gene: 3. CDR3 bases: TGTGCCAGCTCACCCCGACAGGGCAACACTGAAGCTTTCTTT. This sequence encodes CASSPRQGNTEAFF.

CDR3 DNA sequence: TGTGCCACCAATGCAGGGGCCCCTTCACCCCTCCACTTT. This gives the protein CATNAGAPSPLHF. This chain links TRBV19 with TRBJ1-6; the D gene is possibly TRBD1 (6 bases). The V end was cut by 10 bases, the J end by 9 bases, with 16 bases between. Per the germline V gene, CDR1 is LNHDA and CDR2 is SQIVND (reference sequence). This CDR3 is 13 amino acids long.

This chain uses TRBV18 with TRBJ1-3; TRBD1 aligns across 11 bases. The junction had 0 bases not matched to a gene; V was cut back by 3 bases and J by 2 bases. Per the germline V gene, CDR1 is KGHSH and CDR2 is LQKENI. The CDR3 sequence is 15 residues long. The CDR3 sequence is CASSPGQGAGNTIYF. The CDR3, as DNA: TGTGCCAGCTCACCGGGACAGGGGGCTGGAAACACCATATATTTT.

The chain has TRBV15 and TRBJ2-7, with D possibly TRBD2 on 6 matching bases. The CDR3 has 13 amino acids. Germline CDR1 LNHNV, CDR2 YYDKDF (reference sequence). Trimming stripped 0 bases from V and 12 bases from J, with 15 bases between. CDR3 DNA: TGTGCCACCAGCAGAGACTGGGCGGGGTCCATGTACTTC. Its protein is CATSRDWAGSMYF.

This chain uses TRBV2 with TRBJ1-5, with unresolved D. Germline lookup yields CDR1 SNHLY and CDR2 FYNNEI. The V and J ends lost 4 bases and 2 bases respectively, with 12 bases between them. CDR3 length: 15 amino acids. CDR3 protein: CASSGEGMGNQPQHF. DNA of the CDR3: TGTGCCAGCAGTGGGGAGGGAATGGGCAATCAGCCCCAGCATTTT.

The chain couples TRBV6-6 to TRBJ1-5, with D possibly matching TRBD1 (6 bases). The CDR3 contains 13 residues. Germline CDR1 and CDR2: MNHNY and SVGAGI (reference sequence). V was pared by 5 bases and J by 6 bases, with 11 bases between. CDR3 DNA: TGTGCCAGCAGTACAGGGACGATTCAGCCCCAGCATTTT. The encoded protein is CASSTGTIQPQHF.

The rearrangement links TRBV6-1 to TRBJ1-2; 7 bases align to TRBD1. V lost 2 bases to trimming and J lost 8 bases; unmatched junction nucleotides: 8. This CDR3 comprises 14 residues. Germline-derived CDR1 and CDR2 are MNHNS and SASEGT. CDR3 DNA sequence: TGTGCCAGCAGTGAACAACAGGGGACGGGAGGCTACACCTTC. Encoded protein: CASSEQQGTGGYTF.

The chain couples TRBV14 to TRBJ1-6; TRBD1 agrees at 7 bases. This CDR3 comprises 14 residues. Trimming at V came to 3 bases and at J to 4 bases, leaving 0 bases not matched to a gene. The germline CDR1 and CDR2 sequences are SGHDN and FVKESK. The CDR3 here is CASSHRGYNSPLHF. The CDR3 region has the DNA TGTGCCAGCAGCCACAGGGGGTATAATTCACCCCTCCACTTT.

This rearrangement joins TRBV5-6 to TRBJ1-6, with TRBD1 identical over 7 bases. Per the germline V gene, CDR1 is SGHDT and CDR2 is YYEEEE. V shed 0 bases and J 12 bases; nucleotides not matched to a gene: 3. The CDR3 is 13 residues long. Written as DNA, the CDR3 is TGTGCCAGCAGCTTGGACAGGGGAGTACCCCTCCACTTT. It specifies CASSLDRGVPLHF.

The rearrangement uses TRBV14 and TRBJ2-5, with 7 bases fitting TRBD2. CDR1 and CDR2 from the germline V gene are SGHDN and FVKESK. V was pared by 2 bases and J by 4 bases, with 7 bases of the junction left unmatched. CDR3 size: 15 residues. The CDR3 spells CASSQLYGRGETQYF. Here the CDR3 DNA reads TGTGCCAGCAGCCAACTATATGGGAGGGGAGAGACCCAGTACTTC.

The chain recombines TRBV28 with TRBJ1-4; perhaps TRBD1 as D (5 bases). Germline values: CDR1 MDHEN, CDR2 SYDVKM. The V gene lost 6 bases and the J gene lost 10 bases, with 21 bases spanning the gap. CDR3 length: 15 residues. The CDR3 DNA sequence: TGTGCCAGCAGCCCCCCAGGGTTTCGGTACGGAAAACTGTTTTTT. Protein product: CASSPPGFRYGKLFF.